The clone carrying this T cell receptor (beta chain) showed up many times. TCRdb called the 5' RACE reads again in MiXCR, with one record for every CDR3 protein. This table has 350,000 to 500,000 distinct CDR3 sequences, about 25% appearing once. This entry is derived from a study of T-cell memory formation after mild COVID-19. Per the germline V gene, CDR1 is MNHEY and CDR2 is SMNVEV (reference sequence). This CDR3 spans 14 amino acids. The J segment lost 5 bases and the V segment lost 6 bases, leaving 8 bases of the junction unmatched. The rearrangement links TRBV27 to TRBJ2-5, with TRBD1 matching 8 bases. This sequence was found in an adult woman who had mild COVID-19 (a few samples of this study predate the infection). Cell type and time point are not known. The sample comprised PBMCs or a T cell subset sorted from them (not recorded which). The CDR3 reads CASRPDRGSETQYF. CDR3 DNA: TGTGCCAGCAGGCCCGACAGGGGTTCGGAGACCCAGTACTTC.